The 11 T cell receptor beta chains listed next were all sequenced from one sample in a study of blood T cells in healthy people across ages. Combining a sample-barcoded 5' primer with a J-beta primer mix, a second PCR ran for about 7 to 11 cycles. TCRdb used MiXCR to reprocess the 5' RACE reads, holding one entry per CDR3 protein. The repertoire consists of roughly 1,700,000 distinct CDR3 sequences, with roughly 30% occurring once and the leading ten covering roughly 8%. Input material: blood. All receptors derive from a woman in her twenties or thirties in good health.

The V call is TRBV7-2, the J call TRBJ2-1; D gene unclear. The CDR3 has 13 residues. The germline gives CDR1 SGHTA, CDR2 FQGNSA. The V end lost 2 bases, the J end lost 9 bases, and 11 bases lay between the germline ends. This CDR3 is CASSLSESSEQFF. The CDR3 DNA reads TGTGCCAGCAGCTTATCAGAGTCCAGTGAGCAGTTCTTC.

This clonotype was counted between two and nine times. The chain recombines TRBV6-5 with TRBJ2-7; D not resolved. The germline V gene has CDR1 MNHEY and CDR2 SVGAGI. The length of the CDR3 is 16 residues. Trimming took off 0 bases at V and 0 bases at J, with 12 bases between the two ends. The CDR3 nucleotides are TGTGCCAGCAGTTACTCGATTAGGAGAAGCTCCTACGAGCAGTACTTC. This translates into CASSYSIRRSSYEQYF.

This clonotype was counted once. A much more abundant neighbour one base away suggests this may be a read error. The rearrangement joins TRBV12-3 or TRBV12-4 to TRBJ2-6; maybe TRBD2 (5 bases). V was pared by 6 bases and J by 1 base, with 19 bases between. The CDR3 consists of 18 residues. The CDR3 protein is CASSPIPGIISGANVLTF. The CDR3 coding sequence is TGTGCCAGCAGCCCAATCCCGGGAATTATTTCTGGGGCCAACGTCCTGACTTTC.

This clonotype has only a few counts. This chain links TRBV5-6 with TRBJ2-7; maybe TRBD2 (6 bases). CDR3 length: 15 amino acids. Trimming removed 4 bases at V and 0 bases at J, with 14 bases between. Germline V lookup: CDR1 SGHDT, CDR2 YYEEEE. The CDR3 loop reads CASSPRRGNSYEQYF. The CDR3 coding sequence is TGTGCCAGCAGCCCAAGGCGGGGAAACTCCTACGAGCAGTACTTC.

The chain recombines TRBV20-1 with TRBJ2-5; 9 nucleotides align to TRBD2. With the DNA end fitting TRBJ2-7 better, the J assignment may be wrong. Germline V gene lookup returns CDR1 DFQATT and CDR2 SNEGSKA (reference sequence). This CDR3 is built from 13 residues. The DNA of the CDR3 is TGCAGTGCTAAGGCTAGCGGGATAGGCGAGCAGTACTTC. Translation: CSAKASGIGEQYF.

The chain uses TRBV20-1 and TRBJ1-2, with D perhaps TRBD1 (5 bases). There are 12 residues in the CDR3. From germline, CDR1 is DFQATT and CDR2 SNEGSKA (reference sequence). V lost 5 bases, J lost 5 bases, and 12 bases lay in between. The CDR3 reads CSAVGTDYGYTF. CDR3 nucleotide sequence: TGCAGTGCTGTTGGGACGGATTATGGCTACACCTTC.

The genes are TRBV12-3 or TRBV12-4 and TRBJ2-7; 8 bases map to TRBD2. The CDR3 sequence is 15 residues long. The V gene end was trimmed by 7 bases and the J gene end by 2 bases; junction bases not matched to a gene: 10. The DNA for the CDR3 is TGTGCCAGCATTGGGACTAGAGTGAGAGCCTACGAGCAGTACTTC. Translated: CASIGTRVRAYEQYF.

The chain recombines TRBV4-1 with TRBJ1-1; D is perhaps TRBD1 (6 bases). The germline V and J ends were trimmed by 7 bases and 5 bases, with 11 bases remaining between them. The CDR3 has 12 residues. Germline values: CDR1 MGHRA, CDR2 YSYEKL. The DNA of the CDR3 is TGCGCCAGCACAGGACAGCCAACTGAAGCTTTCTTT. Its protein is CASTGQPTEAFF.

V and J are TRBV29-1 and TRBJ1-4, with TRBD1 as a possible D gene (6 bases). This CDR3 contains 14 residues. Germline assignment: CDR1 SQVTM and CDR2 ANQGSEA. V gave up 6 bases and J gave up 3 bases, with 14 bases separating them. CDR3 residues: CSVSEGGSNEKLFF. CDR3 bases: TGCAGCGTGTCTGAGGGGGGGTCTAATGAAAAACTGTTTTTT.

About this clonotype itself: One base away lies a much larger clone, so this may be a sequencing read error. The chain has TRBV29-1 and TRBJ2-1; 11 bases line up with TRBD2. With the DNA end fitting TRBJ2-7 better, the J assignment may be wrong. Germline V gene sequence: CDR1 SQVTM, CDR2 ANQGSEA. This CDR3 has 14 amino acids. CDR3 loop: CSVARLAGGNEQYF. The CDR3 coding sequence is TGCAGCGTTGCTCGGCTAGCGGGAGGTAATGAGCAGTACTTC.

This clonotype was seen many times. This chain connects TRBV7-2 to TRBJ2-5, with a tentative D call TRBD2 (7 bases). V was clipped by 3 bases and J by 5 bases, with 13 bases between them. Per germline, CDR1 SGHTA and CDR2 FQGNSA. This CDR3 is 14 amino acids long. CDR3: CASSFAGASETQYF. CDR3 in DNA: TGTGCCAGCAGCTTTGCGGGGGCGAGTGAGACCCAGTACTTC.